The 3 T cell receptor beta chains below all came from one sample that was sequenced in a study of cytomegalovirus exposure and HLA in healthy donors. The PCR used 60 Vbeta and 13 Jbeta primers. TCRdb's copy holds only in-frame clones and misses some; the assay was immunoSEQ multiplex PCR. The sample includes about 51,000 clones. Sequenced input: PBMCs. These receptors originate from a middle-aged man in good health and CMV-seropositive.

This chain joins TRBV14 and TRBJ1-2; D possibly corresponds to TRBD1 (5 bases). V was pared by 9 bases and J by 8 bases, with 19 bases between. CDR1 is SGHDN and CDR2 is FVKESK in the germline V gene. This CDR3 region has 13 residues. CDR3 sequence (DNA): TGTGCCAGTTTATTCCGGGACTTTGGCGGCTACACCTTC. This translates into CASLFRDFGGYTF.

The V and J genes are TRBV5-1 and TRBJ1-1; D not resolved. V dropped 0 bases and J dropped 4 bases, with 16 bases sitting between them. This CDR3 has 16 residues. Germline lookup yields CDR1 SGHRS and CDR2 YFSETQ. CDR3 DNA sequence: TGCGCCAGCAGCTTGGGATGGTCGGAGGTGGGCACTGAAGCTTTCTTT. Residues: CASSLGWSEVGTEAFF.

V usage is TRBV28 and J usage is TRBJ1-6; 8 bases map to TRBD1. The germline CDR1 and CDR2 sequences are MDHEN and SYDVKM. Trimming took 3 bases from V and 9 from J; bases not matched to a gene: 19. This CDR3 is built from 19 residues. The CDR3 reads CASSFAARMWTGTRSPLHF. The CDR3 DNA sequence: TGTGCCAGCAGTTTTGCGGCAAGGATGTGGACAGGGACACGTTCACCCCTCCACTTT.